Each of the 17 T cell receptor beta chains below was sequenced from the same sample in a study of cytomegalovirus exposure and HLA in healthy donors. Primers for the PCR totalled 60 Vbeta and 13 Jbeta. Sequencing was performed with immunoSEQ multiplex PCR; in TCRdb, only in-frame clones are kept and a portion is missing. The sample consists of 200,000 to 250,000 clones, 75% to 90% of them appearing once. The sequenced sample consisted of PBMCs. The receptors shown here come from a boy younger than 10 in good health and CMV-seronegative.

The chain is built from TRBV7-2 and TRBJ2-7; tentative D call: TRBD2 (6 bases). CDR1 SGHTA and CDR2 FQGNSA come from the germline V gene. This CDR3 spans 14 amino acids. V lost 5 bases, J lost 4 bases, and 15 bases lay in between. The CDR3 sequence is CASSPSEAGYEQYF. The CDR3 bases are TGTGCCAGCAGCCCATCCGAGGCGGGATACGAGCAGTACTTC.

Concerning this clone itself: The germline gene is not matched at one end of the junction; a read error may be the cause. CDR3 amino acids: CSSSLEEINYGYTF. The CDR3 region has the DNA TGTTCCAGCAGCTTAGAAGAGATTAACTATGGCTACACCTTC. This chain joins TRBV7-9 and TRBJ1-2; unclear D gene. CDR3 length equals 14 residues. The germline gives CDR1 SEHNR, CDR2 FQNEAQ (reference sequence).

This clone appeared a single time. V usage is TRBV4-1 and J usage is TRBJ2-3; D is possibly TRBD1 (6 bases). This CDR3 has 18 residues. Germline V gene lookup returns CDR1 MGHRA and CDR2 YSYEKL. Trimming removed 0 bases from V and 2 bases from J, with 18 bases in between. The CDR3 region has the DNA TGCGCCAGCAGCCAAGATGCGAGCGGCAGGGGCCTCACAGATACGCAGTATTTT. It encodes CASSQDASGRGLTDTQYF.

The chain joins TRBV30 to TRBJ1-5; TRBD1 matches at 8 bases. The CDR3 has 14 amino acids. The germline V gene encodes CDR1 GTSNPN and CDR2 SVGIG (reference sequence). V shed 2 bases and J 7 bases; nucleotides not matched to a gene: 7. The CDR3 DNA follows: TGTGCCTGGAGTCCCCTACAGGGGGAACAGCCCCAGCATTTT. Translated: CAWSPLQGEQPQHF.

This chain connects TRBV4-1 to TRBJ2-3; 8 positions match TRBD1. This CDR3 contains 17 residues. Germline V gene sequence: CDR1 MGHRA, CDR2 YSYEKL. V dropped 7 bases and J dropped 0; count of bases not matched to a gene: 12. The CDR3 here is CASTKSRGLASTDTQYF. The CDR3, as DNA: TGCGCCAGCACCAAATCCAGGGGGCTAGCTAGCACAGATACGCAGTATTTT.

This chain links TRBV13 with TRBJ2-7; D perhaps matches TRBD2 (7 bases). The germline V and J ends were trimmed by 2 bases and 2 bases, with 13 bases remaining between them. The germline gives CDR1 PRHDT, CDR2 FYEKMQ (reference sequence). This CDR3 is 15 amino acids long. The DNA of the CDR3 is TGTGCCAGCAGCTTAATAGGGGGGGTCCCCTACGAGCAGTACTTC. Its protein product is CASSLIGGVPYEQYF.

This rearrangement joins TRBV29-1 to TRBJ1-1; D is unclear. The V end was cut by 6 bases, the J end by 0 bases, with 17 bases between. Germline lookup yields CDR1 SQVTM and CDR2 ANQGSEA. CDR3 length: 15 residues. CDR3 in amino acids: CSVYPQEGLNTEAFF. The CDR3 bases are TGCAGCGTCTATCCGCAGGAGGGCTTGAACACTGAAGCTTTCTTT. The entire variable domain, with the rest obtained from reference TRBV29-1 and TRBJ1-1, is as follows: SAVISQKPSRDICQRGTSLTIQCQVDSQVTMMFWYRQQPGQSLTLIATANQGSEATYESGFVIDKFPISRPNLTFSTLTVSNMSPEDSSIYLCSVYPQEGLNTEAFFGQGTRLTVV.

The rearrangement uses TRBV30 and TRBJ1-1; the match to TRBD1 covers 7 bases. J was trimmed by 10 bases and V by 4 bases; bases with no gene match: 12. Germline V CDR1 and CDR2: GTSNPN, SVGIG (reference sequence). This CDR3 region has 13 residues. The CDR3 nucleotides are TGTGCCTGGAAAATGGGAGGACAGGCCGGAGCTTTCTTT. Translated, it gives CAWKMGGQAGAFF. The variable domain in full, with the rest retrieved from reference TRBV30 and TRBJ1-1, is SQTIHQWPATLVQPVGSPLSLECTVEGTSNPNLYWYRQAAGRGLQLLFYSVGIGQISSEVPQNLSASRPQDRQFILSSKKLLLSDSGFYLCAWKMGGQAGAFFGQGTRLTVV.

The V and J genes are TRBV2 and TRBJ2-7, with 8 bases lining up with TRBD2. The CDR3 contains 15 residues. V gave up 11 bases and J gave up 3 bases; unmatched junction bases: 15. CDR1 and CDR2 (germline): SNHLY, FYNNEI. The CDR3 loop is CAAVGGGRPYYEQYF. The CDR3 DNA is TGTGCCGCCGTGGGGGGCGGGAGGCCTTACTACGAGCAGTACTTC. The full variable domain, completed using reference TRBV2 and TRBJ2-7, is EPEVTQTPSHQVTQMGQEVILRCVPISNHLYFYWYRQILGQKVEFLVSFYNNEISEKSEIFDDQFSVERPDGSNFTLKIRSTKLEDSAMYFCAAVGGGRPYYEQYFGPGTRLTVT.

This sequence joins TRBV4-1 and TRBJ2-5; 7 bases align to TRBD1. The last part of the DNA fits TRBJ2-7 better; the J call may be wrong. The CDR3 totals 13 residues. The V gene's germline CDR1 is MGHRA and CDR2 YSYEKL. The chain's CDR3 is CASSHQQGYEQYF. CDR3 coding DNA: TGCGCCAGCAGCCACCAACAGGGGTACGAGCAGTACTTC.

This clone was observed once. The chain uses TRBV7-9 and TRBJ2-7; TRBD1 aligns across 7 bases. This CDR3 is built from 14 residues. CDR1 is SEHNR, CDR2 FQNEAQ, per germline (reference sequence). After removal of 5 bases from V and 3 bases from J, the junction contained 7 bases not matched to a gene. The CDR3 reads CASSQWDRNYEQYF. The CDR3 region has the DNA TGTGCCAGCAGCCAATGGGACAGAAACTACGAGCAGTACTTC.

The chain has TRBV19 and TRBJ1-4; 7 nucleotides align to TRBD1. The junction had 13 bases not matched to a gene; V was cut back by 10 bases and J by 8 bases. Germline assignment: CDR1 LNHDA and CDR2 SQIVND (reference sequence). The CDR3 runs to 14 residues. The CDR3, as DNA: TGTGCCACCGGACAGGCGGTAATGGGAGAAAAACTGTTTTTT. Residues: CATGQAVMGEKLFF.

The genes are TRBV6-5 and TRBJ2-5, with 8 bases that match TRBD2. The germline CDR1 and CDR2 sequences are MNHEY and SVGAGI. The CDR3 is 15 amino acids. V shed 2 bases and J 1 base; nucleotides not matched to a gene: 3. Written as DNA, the CDR3 is TGTGCCAGCAGTTACGGCGGGGGGACCCAAGAGACCCAGTACTTC. The encoded protein is CASSYGGGTQETQYF.

This chain joins TRBV27 and TRBJ1-3; the D gene is possibly TRBD1 (6 bases). Between the trimmed V and J ends, which lost 4 bases and 2 bases, there was a span of 18 bases. The length of the CDR3 is 17 residues. CDR1 and CDR2 from the germline V gene are MNHEY and SMNVEV (reference sequence). The CDR3 DNA reads TGTGCCAGCAGTTCCCGTGGGGGCCTGGTGACTGGAAACACCATATATTTT. Its translation: CASSSRGGLVTGNTIYF.

This chain joins TRBV11-2 and TRBJ1-2; TRBD1 matches 7 bases. Germline V gene data show CDR1 as SGHAT and CDR2 as FQNNGV. Trimming took 5 bases from V and 6 from J; bases not matched to a gene: 9. The CDR3 is 14 residues long. CDR3 protein: CASSTLQGRDGYTF. Here the CDR3 DNA reads TGTGCCAGCAGCACACTACAGGGGAGAGATGGCTACACCTTC.

The rearrangement links TRBV6-1 to TRBJ2-3, with D possibly matching TRBD1 (6 bases). Germline assignment: CDR1 MNHNS and CDR2 SASEGT. The CDR3 is made up of 14 amino acids. V was clipped by 10 bases and J by 5 bases, with 19 bases between them. The CDR3 protein is CATKEQGLQDTQYF. CDR3 coding DNA: TGTGCCACCAAAGAACAGGGCCTCCAAGATACGCAGTATTTT.

This clone was detected once. The chain carries TRBV19 and TRBJ1-5, with 7 positions matching TRBD1. Per germline, CDR1 LNHDA and CDR2 SQIVND (reference sequence). This CDR3 spans 15 amino acids. V shed 6 bases, J shed 3 bases, and the junction held 8 bases outside the gene matches. The CDR3 loop is CASRRKQGTNQPQHF. CDR3 DNA: TGTGCCAGTAGGCGTAAACAGGGGACCAATCAGCCCCAGCATTTT.